Below, 15 T cell receptor beta chains from the same sample are listed, as sequenced in a study of molecular identifiers for immune sequencing clone quantification. TCRdb fed the PCR reads into MiXCR, producing one record per CDR3 protein. The sample holds 490,000 or so distinct CDR3 sequences, around 23% seen once. The sequenced material came from naive CD8+ T cells from blood, with Jurkat cell RNA spiked in. Stated subset: FACS-sorted CD8+CD4-CCR7+CD45RA+ naive T cells. These receptors were collected from a human donor in good health. Some libraries in this study had Jurkat cell RNA spiked in.

This chain joins TRBV7-6 and TRBJ2-5, with a weak D call TRBD2 (5 bases). Between the trimmed V and J ends, which lost 2 bases and 5 bases, there was a span of 15 bases. Germline CDR1 is SGHVS and CDR2 is FNYEAQ. There are 15 residues in the CDR3. The CDR3 DNA sequence: TGTGCCAGCAGCTTAACCGCCCGGGGTACGGAGACCCAGTACTTC. Translation: CASSLTARGTETQYF.

This chain uses TRBV4-2 with TRBJ2-2; D is undetermined. The V end was cut by 0 bases, the J end by 0 bases, with 14 bases between. Looked up from germline, CDR1 is LGHNA and CDR2 is YNFKEQ. The CDR3 spans 18 residues. The CDR3 sequence is CASSQDRWAVSNTGELFF. The CDR3 bases are TGTGCCAGCAGCCAAGATCGATGGGCAGTCTCGAACACCGGGGAGCTGTTTTTT.

Concerning this clonotype itself: One base away lies a much larger clone, so this may be a sequencing read error. This chain links TRBV29-1 with TRBJ2-7; D is uncertain. Germline lookup yields CDR1 SQVTM and CDR2 ANQGSEA. The CDR3 sequence is 14 residues long. Trimming stripped 8 bases from V and 4 bases from J, with 21 bases between. The CDR3 sequence is CSTTLAGQGYEQYF. CDR3 DNA sequence: TGCAGCACTACACTTGCCGGGCAAGGTTACGAGCAGTACTTC.

This clonotype was detected only a few times. The chain is built from TRBV30 and TRBJ2-1, with no clear D. The CDR3 is 13 amino acids. CDR1 GTSNPN and CDR2 SVGIG come from the germline V gene (reference sequence). The V and J ends lost 0 bases and 9 bases respectively, with 12 bases between them. The CDR3 loop reads CAWSVVSQGEQFF. The CDR3 DNA reads as TGTGCCTGGAGTGTAGTGTCCCAAGGTGAGCAGTTCTTC.

The chain recombines TRBV27 with TRBJ1-1; D gene ambiguous. The CDR3 totals 15 residues. In germline, CDR1 is MNHEY, CDR2 SMNVEV (reference sequence). V was clipped by 7 bases and J by 2 bases, with 17 bases between them. The CDR3 loop is CASIWTNLGNTEAFF. The CDR3 region has the DNA TGTGCCAGCATTTGGACCAACCTTGGTAACACTGAAGCTTTCTTT.

This clonotype occurred a few times. The chain couples TRBV4-1 to TRBJ2-1, with 8 bases identical to TRBD1. Germline V gene sequence: CDR1 MGHRA, CDR2 YSYEKL. The CDR3 sequence is 17 residues long. V lost 4 bases and J lost 0; bases outside the gene matches: 8. The CDR3 region has the DNA TGCGCCAGCAGCCGCGGACAGGGCCTAAGCTCCTACAATGAGCAGTTCTTC. Translating gives CASSRGQGLSSYNEQFF.

Regarding this clonotype: A clone one base away is much larger, so this may be a read error. The chain uses TRBV9 and TRBJ2-2, with no clear D. Germline assignment: CDR1 SGDLS and CDR2 YYNGEE. CDR3 length: 14 residues. The CDR3 DNA reads TGTGGCAGCAGCGCAGAGGAATCCCCCGGGGAGCTGTTTTTT. Its translation: CGSSAEESPGELFF.

Remarks on this clonotype: At one boundary the junction diverges from the germline segment, which might be a read error. J is TRBJ2-1 and V is TRBV4-1, with 8 positions matching TRBD2. CDR1 is MGHRA and CDR2 is YSYEKL in the germline V gene. This CDR3 spans 16 amino acids. CDR3 region: CARSRNSGGRYNEQFF. In DNA, the CDR3 is TGCGCCAGAAGCCGGAACAGCGGGGGCCGTTACAATGAGCAGTTCTTC.

With regard to this clonotype: A much bigger clone sits one base away, suggesting this may be a read error. The V and J genes are TRBV19 and TRBJ2-1; 8 bases line up with TRBD2. This CDR3 spans 15 amino acids. Germline V gene sequence: CDR1 LNHDA, CDR2 SQIVND (reference sequence). The CDR3 protein is CASSPGTRTSGEQCF. The CDR3 bases are TGTGCCAGTAGTCCCGGGACTAGAACCTCCGGTGAGCAGTGCTTC. Supplemented by reference TRBV19 and TRBJ2-1, the full variable domain reads DGGITQSPKYLFRKEGQNVTLSCEQNLNHDAMYWYRQDPGQGLRLIYYSQIVNDFQKGDIAEGYSVSREKKESFPLTVTSAQKNPTAFYLCASSPGTRTSGEQCFGPGTRLTVL.

This clonotype was seen only a few times. At one boundary the junction diverges from the germline segment, which might be a read error. The rearrangement joins TRBV6-2 or TRBV6-3 to TRBJ1-2, with D possibly matching TRBD1 (6 bases). The CDR3 extends over 13 amino acids. Germline CDR1 reads MNHEY; CDR2 reads SVGEGT. The CDR3 nucleotides are TGTGCCAGCAGCGCTGGACAGTACTACGGCTACACCTTC. It is translated as CASSAGQYYGYTF.

The rearrangement links TRBV7-3 to TRBJ2-6; unclear D gene. Trimming took off 5 bases at V and 0 bases at J, with 17 bases between the two ends. The CDR3 runs 18 residues. From germline, CDR1 is SGHTA and CDR2 FQGTGA. CDR3 residues: CASSAYYARNSGANVLTF. The CDR3 coding sequence is TGTGCCAGCAGCGCATATTACGCCAGGAACTCTGGGGCCAACGTCCTGACTTTC.

This clonotype was seen only a few times. The chain couples TRBV24-1 to TRBJ2-2; no clear D gene. CDR3 size: 15 residues. Germline lookup yields CDR1 KGHDR and CDR2 SFDVKD. V lost 4 bases and J 1 base, leaving 9 bases between the germline ends. CDR3 sequence (DNA): TGTGCCACCAGTGACCCATCCGGGAACACCGGGGAGCTGTTTTTT. It encodes CATSDPSGNTGELFF.

Details on this clonotype: The CDR3 carries no conserved terminal phenylalanine or tryptophan, so it likely arises from a read error. The J gene is TRBJ2-3, the V gene TRBV14; D is unresolved. Germline CDR1 is SGHDN and CDR2 is FVKESK. The CDR3 has 16 residues. V was shortened by 0 bases and J by 3 bases, with 13 bases between the two germline ends. In DNA, the CDR3 is TGTGCCAGCAGCCAAGAAAGAGACGCTAGGACAGATACGCAGTATTCT. Translated, it gives CASSQERDARTDTQYS.

Only a few counts were recorded for this clonotype. The rearrangement uses TRBV29-1 and TRBJ2-1, with D perhaps given as TRBD1 or TRBD2 (5 bases each). Trimming removed 8 bases at V and 13 bases at J, with 18 bases between. CDR1 and CDR2 (germline): SQVTM, ANQGSEA. This CDR3 is 11 amino acids long. CDR3 protein: CSLIRDGEQFF. In DNA, the CDR3 is TGCAGCCTAATACGGGACGGAGAACAGTTCTTC.

The rearrangement joins TRBV7-6 to TRBJ2-1; 9 bases are shared with TRBD2. Germline CDR1 is SGHVS and CDR2 is FNYEAQ. The V and J ends lost 3 bases and 7 bases, in that order; junction bases with no gene match: 4. The CDR3 extends over 14 amino acids. The CDR3 DNA is TGTGCCAGCAGCTTTGCGGGAGGGCCAAATGAGCAGTTCTTC. Its protein is CASSFAGGPNEQFF. The whole variable domain, remainder taken from reference TRBV7-6 and TRBJ2-1, is GAGVSQSPRYKVTKRGQDVALRCDPISGHVSLYWYRQALGQGPEFLTYFNYEAQQDKSGLPNDRFSAERPEGSISTLTIQRTEQRDSAMYRCASSFAGGPNEQFFGPGTRLTVL.